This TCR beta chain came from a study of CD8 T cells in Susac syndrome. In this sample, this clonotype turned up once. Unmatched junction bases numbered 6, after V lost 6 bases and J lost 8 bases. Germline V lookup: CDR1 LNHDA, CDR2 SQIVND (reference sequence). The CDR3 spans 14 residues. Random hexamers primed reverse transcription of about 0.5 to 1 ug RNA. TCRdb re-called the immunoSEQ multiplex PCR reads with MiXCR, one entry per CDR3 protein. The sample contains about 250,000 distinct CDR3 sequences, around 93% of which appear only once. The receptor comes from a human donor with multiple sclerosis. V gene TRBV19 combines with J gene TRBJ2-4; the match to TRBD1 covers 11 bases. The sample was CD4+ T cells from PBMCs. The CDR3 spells CASREPGQGDIQYF. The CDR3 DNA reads TGTGCCAGTAGGGAACCGGGACAGGGGGACATTCAGTACTTC.